Presented here are 30 T cell receptor beta chains from one specimen sequenced in a study of control samples from healthy donors and cancer patients. Data came from immunoSEQ multiplex PCR; TCRdb stores just in-frame clones and leaves some out. Among 95,000 to 150,000 clones, 80% to 90% were seen once, and the ten largest hold almost 40%. Sequenced: blood. These receptors were obtained from a man aged 50 to 59 in good health.

This clone was observed once. The V and J genes are TRBV7-2 and TRBJ1-2, with D perhaps matching TRBD1 (6 bases). V was shortened by 5 bases and J by 2 bases, with 9 bases between the two germline ends. The length of the CDR3 is 13 residues. Germline V lookup: CDR1 SGHTA, CDR2 FQGNSA. The CDR3 region has the DNA TGTGCCAGCAGCCGTACAGGGAACTATGGCTACACCTTC. This sequence encodes CASSRTGNYGYTF.

V gene TRBV7-2 combines with J gene TRBJ1-5; TRBD1 aligns across 8 bases. Unmatched junction bases numbered 7, after V lost 5 bases and J lost 4 bases. The CDR3 sequence is 15 residues long. The germline V gene encodes CDR1 SGHTA and CDR2 FQGNSA. CDR3 nucleotide sequence: TGTGCCAGCAGCGTAGGACAGGGTAGAAATCAGCCCCAGCATTTT. Translation gives CASSVGQGRNQPQHF.

V usage is TRBV12-3 or TRBV12-4 and J usage is TRBJ1-3; D is undetermined. V lost 7 bases and J 0 bases, leaving 7 bases between the germline ends. This CDR3 spans 13 amino acids. In nucleotides, the CDR3 is TGTGCCAGCACCCGGGGCTCTGGAAACACCATATATTTT. Translated: CASTRGSGNTIYF.

CDR3 in DNA: TGTGCCAGTAGTCTCCGACGGAATGAAAAACTGTTTTTT. The encoded protein is CASSLRRNEKLFF. The V call is TRBV19, the J call TRBJ1-4; D is uncertain. V dropped 5 bases and J dropped 5 bases, with 9 bases sitting between them. The CDR3 is 13 amino acids. Germline V gene data show CDR1 as LNHDA and CDR2 as SQIVND (reference sequence). The full variable domain, with the rest looked up from reference TRBV19 and TRBJ1-4, is DGGITQSPKYLFRKEGQNVTLSCEQNLNHDAMYWYRQDPGQGLRLIYYSQIVNDFQKGDIAEGYSVSREKKESFPLTVTSAQKNPTAFYLCASSLRRNEKLFFGSGTQLSVL.

The genes are TRBV5-1 and TRBJ2-7, with a tentative D call TRBD1 (7 bases). The CDR3 consists of 15 residues. V dropped 0 bases and J dropped 3 bases, with 13 bases sitting between them. CDR1 is SGHRS, CDR2 YFSETQ, per germline. CDR3: CASSLEQGGLYEQYF. The CDR3 bases are TGCGCCAGCAGCTTGGAGCAGGGGGGACTCTACGAGCAGTACTTC.

J is TRBJ1-3 and V is TRBV5-5; D unclear. The germline CDR1 and CDR2 sequences are SGHKS and YYEKEE (reference sequence). The CDR3 is made up of 16 amino acids. V was clipped by 9 bases and J by 0 bases, with 19 bases between them. The DNA for the CDR3 is TGTGCCACCACCCCCGGTAACCCACACTCTGGAAACACCATATATTTT. Its protein is CATTPGNPHSGNTIYF.

This rearrangement joins TRBV7-6 to TRBJ1-3, with TRBD1 matching 7 bases. The germline V gene has CDR1 SGHVS and CDR2 FNYEAQ. J gave up 0 bases and V 5 bases, and 4 bases lay outside the gene matches. This CDR3 is 15 amino acids long. This chain's CDR3 is CASSQGTASGNTIYF. The CDR3 DNA reads TGTGCCAGCAGCCAAGGGACAGCCTCTGGAAACACCATATATTTT. The variable domain in full, completed from reference TRBV7-6 and TRBJ1-3, reads GAGVSQSPRYKVTKRGQDVALRCDPISGHVSLYWYRQALGQGPEFLTYFNYEAQQDKSGLPNDRFSAERPEGSISTLTIQRTEQRDSAMYRCASSQGTASGNTIYFGEGSWLTVV.

The V gene is TRBV29-1, the J gene TRBJ2-3, with D possibly being TRBD1 or TRBD2 (5 bases each). Germline assignment: CDR1 SQVTM and CDR2 ANQGSEA. The CDR3 loop spans 12 amino acids. V gave up 6 bases and J gave up 9 bases, with 16 bases separating them. CDR3 region: CSVVGTVGTQYF. CDR3 sequence (DNA): TGCAGCGTGGTCGGGACGGTAGGGACGCAGTATTTT.

This chain uses TRBV19 with TRBJ1-2; 7 nucleotides agree with TRBD1. This CDR3 has 14 amino acids. From germline, CDR1 is LNHDA and CDR2 SQIVND (reference sequence). The V and J ends lost 3 bases and 8 bases, in that order; junction bases with no gene match: 9. The CDR3 sequence: CASSILGQEGGYTF. The DNA of the CDR3 is TGTGCCAGTAGTATTTTAGGACAGGAAGGCGGCTACACCTTC. The complete variable domain, with remaining parts taken from reference TRBV19 and TRBJ1-2, reads DGGITQSPKYLFRKEGQNVTLSCEQNLNHDAMYWYRQDPGQGLRLIYYSQIVNDFQKGDIAEGYSVSREKKESFPLTVTSAQKNPTAFYLCASSILGQEGGYTFGSGTRLTVV.

This chain joins TRBV27 and TRBJ2-5, with TRBD2 identical over 10 bases. This CDR3 has 17 amino acids. CDR1 and CDR2 (germline): MNHEY, SMNVEV (reference sequence). J was trimmed by 1 base and V by 7 bases; bases with no gene match: 12. The CDR3 here is CASTPWASGGLQETQYF. In nucleotides, the CDR3 is TGTGCCAGCACTCCCTGGGCTAGCGGGGGCCTCCAAGAGACCCAGTACTTC.

The chain links TRBV23-1 to TRBJ2-3; D might be TRBD1 or TRBD2, each matching 5 bases. TRBV23-1 is classed as an ORF, of uncertain function. Trimming removed 0 bases at V and 2 bases at J, with 18 bases between. The CDR3 sequence is 18 residues long. The CDR3 coding sequence is TGCGCCAGCAGTCAATCGAAGGGGCTAGCAGCATTCACAGATACGCAGTATTTT. Translating it yields CASSQSKGLAAFTDTQYF.

CDR3 sequence (DNA): TGTGCCAGCAGCCTAGGGGGGACGGATTACTACGAGCAGTACTTC. Its protein product is CASSLGGTDYYEQYF. V gene TRBV7-2 combines with J gene TRBJ2-7; D possibly uses TRBD1 or TRBD2 (6 bases each). Trimming removed 5 bases from V and 3 bases from J, with 17 bases in between. This CDR3 contains 15 residues. Germline loops: CDR1 SGHTA, CDR2 FQGNSA.

The chain uses TRBV6-1 and TRBJ2-2, with TRBD2 matching 9 bases. V trimming: 4 bases; J trimming: 2 bases; junction bases outside the gene matches: 5. The CDR3 covers 16 residues. In germline, CDR1 is MNHNS, CDR2 SASEGT. CDR3 sequence reads: CASSGTSVENTGELFF. CDR3 nucleotides: TGTGCCAGCAGTGGGACTAGCGTAGAAAACACCGGGGAGCTGTTTTTT.

In its sample, this clone was seen once. The CDR3 DNA follows: TGCGCCAGCAGCCAAGCGGGGGGCTCCTACGAGCAGTACTTC. Encoded protein: CASSQAGGSYEQYF. The J gene is TRBJ2-7, the V gene TRBV5-1, with TRBD2 matching over 9 bases. The germline CDR1 and CDR2 sequences are SGHRS and YFSETQ. J was trimmed by 0 bases and V by 4 bases; bases with no gene match: 2. This CDR3 comprises 14 residues.

The rearrangement joins TRBV24-1 to TRBJ2-3, with a tentative D call TRBD1 (6 bases). The CDR3 covers 16 residues. Per germline, CDR1 KGHDR and CDR2 SFDVKD. The germline V and J ends were trimmed by 4 bases and 1 base, with 14 bases remaining between them. CDR3 sequence reads: CATSDHRASGTDTQYF. CDR3 bases: TGTGCCACCAGTGACCACAGGGCTTCTGGCACAGATACGCAGTATTTT.

V is TRBV3-1 (or the pseudogene TRBV3-2) and J is TRBJ2-3, with 8 bases identical to TRBD2. Germline trimming cut 0 bases from V and 2 bases from J; bases unmatched to any gene: 10. CDR1 and CDR2 (germline): LGHDT, YNNKEL (reference sequence). The CDR3 consists of 18 residues. CDR3 loop: CASSQEDFSGGYTDTQYF. As DNA, the CDR3 is TGTGCCAGCAGCCAAGAAGACTTCTCGGGGGGGTACACAGATACGCAGTATTTT.

This clone came up once. The rearrangement links TRBV7-8 to TRBJ1-5, with D uncertain. The ends were cut back, 8 bases at V and 0 bases at J, with 14 bases in the middle. The CDR3 loop spans 15 amino acids. Germline loops: CDR1 SGHVS, CDR2 FQNEAQ. CDR3 in amino acids: CASCRETLSNQPQHF. CDR3 bases: TGTGCCAGCTGCCGAGAGACACTTAGCAATCAGCCCCAGCATTTT.

This clone was recorded once. V is TRBV3-1 (or the pseudogene TRBV3-2) and J is TRBJ2-2; 8 positions match TRBD2. The CDR3 is made up of 19 amino acids. With V trimmed by 0 bases and J by 2 bases, 11 bases remained unmatched. Germline CDR1 and CDR2: LGHDT and YNNKEL (reference sequence). In DNA, the CDR3 is TGTGCCAGCAGCCAAGAAGAGGCTAGCGGGTCGACAAACACCGGGGAGCTGTTTTTT. As protein: CASSQEEASGSTNTGELFF.

The V call is TRBV19, the J call TRBJ1-2, with no clear D. Germline CDR1 LNHDA, CDR2 SQIVND (reference sequence). The V gene lost 3 bases and the J gene lost 4 bases, with 21 bases spanning the gap. This CDR3 is 17 amino acids long. CDR3 DNA: TGTGCCAGTAGTATTACCAGGCCCGGGCCCGCTACCTATGGCTACACCTTC. Translation gives CASSITRPGPATYGYTF.

V gene TRBV6-5 combines with J gene TRBJ2-4, with D unclear. CDR3 length equals 13 residues. V was clipped by 6 bases and J by 0 bases, with 6 bases between them. Germline V gene sequence: CDR1 MNHEY, CDR2 SVGAGI. CDR3 coding DNA: TGTGCCAGCAGAGGGCTAGCCAAAAACATTCAGTACTTC. This gives the protein CASRGLAKNIQYF.

The rearrangement uses TRBV20-1 and TRBJ2-7, with D perhaps being TRBD1 or TRBD2 (5 bases each). CDR1 and CDR2 from the germline V gene are DFQATT and SNEGSKA (reference sequence). The CDR3 sequence is 11 residues long. V lost 6 bases to trimming and J lost 4 bases, with 10 bases between them. CDR3 DNA: TGCAGTGCCAGGGAGAAATACGAGCAGTACTTC. The encoded protein is CSAREKYEQYF.

This clone was counted a single time. The V gene is TRBV5-1, the J gene TRBJ1-2; maybe TRBD1 (5 bases). The V gene lost 0 bases and the J gene lost 4 bases, with 10 bases spanning the gap. CDR3 length: 14 residues. The V gene's germline CDR1 is SGHRS and CDR2 YFSETQ. CDR3 loop: CASSLDGAGYGYTF. The CDR3 DNA sequence: TGCGCCAGCAGCTTGGATGGGGCGGGCTATGGCTACACCTTC.

The chain recombines TRBV12-3 or TRBV12-4 with TRBJ2-1, with 7 bases matching TRBD2. J lost 7 bases, V lost 5 bases, and 5 bases had no gene match. This CDR3 has 13 amino acids. CDR3 DNA sequence: TGTGCCAGCAGTCGGCTAGCGGCGAATGAGCAGTTCTTC. This gives the protein CASSRLAANEQFF.

The rearrangement links TRBV7-9 to TRBJ2-4, with D tentatively TRBD1 (5 bases). CDR1 is SEHNR and CDR2 is FQNEAQ in the germline V gene (reference sequence). The CDR3 contains 13 residues. V lost 1 base and J 6 bases, leaving 7 bases between the germline ends. CDR3 coding DNA: TGTGCCAGCAGCTTAGACAGGACAAACATTCAGTACTTC. This sequence encodes CASSLDRTNIQYF.

The chain is built from TRBV6-7 and TRBJ1-5; the match to TRBD1 covers 7 bases. TRBV6-7 is an ORF for which the function is uncertain. The CDR3 consists of 17 residues. V gave up 7 bases and J gave up 4 bases; unmatched junction bases: 16. CDR3 sequence: CASTQWVPGTENQPQHF. The CDR3 DNA follows: TGTGCCAGCACCCAGTGGGTCCCCGGGACAGAGAATCAGCCCCAGCATTTT.

This chain uses TRBV5-1 with TRBJ1-2, with D tentatively TRBD1 (5 bases). Germline-derived CDR1 and CDR2 are SGHRS and YFSETQ. The CDR3 totals 13 residues. Trimming took off 1 base at V and 3 bases at J, with 7 bases between the two ends. This CDR3 is CASSLTGDYGYTF. DNA for the CDR3: TGCGCCAGCAGCTTGACAGGCGACTATGGCTACACCTTC.

This sequence joins TRBV4-3 and TRBJ2-7, with 7 bases that match TRBD1. The ends lost 4 bases at V and 5 bases at J; junction bases unmatched: 5. Germline V gives CDR1 LGHNA, CDR2 YSLEER. The CDR3 runs to 13 residues. For the CDR3, the DNA is TGCGCCAGCAGCCCCTTGACAGGGAACGAGCAGTACTTC. Its protein product is CASSPLTGNEQYF.

This clone was detected only once. The chain uses TRBV12-5 and TRBJ1-1; D is undetermined. This CDR3 has 14 amino acids. Trimming took off 1 base at V and 5 bases at J, with 11 bases between the two ends. Germline CDR1 is LGHNT and CDR2 is FRNRAP. CDR3 nucleotides: TGTGCTAGTGGTTTGGGGGTTCCAGGTACTGAAGCTTTCTTT. Its translation: CASGLGVPGTEAFF.

The V call is TRBV5-1, the J call TRBJ2-5; TRBD1 might be the D (5 bases). The length of the CDR3 is 17 residues. CDR1 is SGHRS and CDR2 is YFSETQ in the germline V gene. Trimming left V 0 bases short and J 1 base short, with 16 bases between. The DNA for the CDR3 is TGCGCCAGCAGCTTGGCCATTGGACACTCGAGCCAAGAGACCCAGTACTTC. Amino acids: CASSLAIGHSSQETQYF.

This clone has just one count. The CDR3 nucleotides read TGTGCCAGCAGTGACCCGCTCTACCACAGGGGGCGAAGGGAATGGGGGAGGGGCTACACCTTC. Translated: CASSDPLYHRGRREWGRGYTF. The chain links TRBV6-4 to TRBJ1-2, with 9 bases matching TRBD1. The CDR3 spans 21 residues. Germline assignment: CDR1 MRHNA and CDR2 SNTAGT. The junction had 27 bases not matched to a gene; V was cut back by 2 bases and J by 8 bases.